A single sample is the source of the 14 T cell receptor beta chains below, sequenced in a study of blood T cell repertoires in COVID-19. Profiling relied on immunoSEQ multiplex PCR, and the TCRdb table lists in-frame clones only, not all of them. This table holds some 90,000 clones, more than 75% found once. Input material: peripheral blood. Source of these receptors: a human donor in a cohort sampled during active COVID-19.

The chain employs TRBV5-6 and TRBJ2-7; unclear D gene. The CDR3 runs to 13 residues. The V gene's germline CDR1 is SGHDT and CDR2 YYEEEE. V lost 0 bases and J lost 0, with 4 bases in between. The CDR3 reads CASSLVYSYEQYF. The CDR3 nucleotides read TGTGCCAGCAGCTTGGTGTACTCCTACGAGCAGTACTTC.

In its sample, this clone was seen a few times. The genes are TRBV9 and TRBJ1-4, with 8 bases aligning to TRBD1. Per germline, CDR1 SGDLS and CDR2 YYNGEE. V lost 4 bases to trimming and J lost 6 bases; unmatched junction nucleotides: 20. The CDR3 contains 19 residues. The CDR3 nucleotides read TGTGCCAGCAGCTACCGAATCGGGACAGGCCATTCCGAGGATGAAAAACTGTTTTTT. It yields the protein CASSYRIGTGHSEDEKLFF.

This chain links TRBV12-3 or TRBV12-4 with TRBJ2-7, with 7 bases lining up with TRBD2. V lost 3 bases and J lost 9; bases outside the gene matches: 2. The CDR3 has 11 residues. CDR3 sequence reads: CASSLRERQYF. The CDR3 region has the DNA TGTGCCAGCAGTTTGCGGGAGAGGCAGTACTTC.

The chain links TRBV7-2 to TRBJ1-4; possible D gene TRBD1, 5 bases. CDR3 length: 14 residues. The germline gives CDR1 SGHTA, CDR2 FQGNSA. The V and J ends lost 4 bases and 8 bases respectively, with 14 bases between them. CDR3 nucleotide sequence: TGTGCCAGCAGCTCGGACAAGAAGGAGGAAAAACTGTTTTTT. Its translation: CASSSDKKEEKLFF.

The gene calls are TRBV10-3 and TRBJ2-2; tentative D call: TRBD1 (5 bases). Deletions cut 5 bases from V and 1 base from J, with 8 bases between. The CDR3 runs 14 residues. The germline V gene has CDR1 ENHRY and CDR2 SYGVKD. The CDR3 spells CAISLTENTGELFF. The CDR3 bases are TGTGCCATCAGTCTGACAGAGAACACCGGGGAGCTGTTTTTT.

In its sample, this clone was seen once. The gene calls are TRBV6-5 and TRBJ2-5; 7 nucleotides match TRBD2. The CDR3 sequence is 16 residues long. The trim removed 0 bases at V and 4 bases at J, leaving 8 bases unmatched. Germline lookup yields CDR1 MNHEY and CDR2 SVGAGI. The CDR3 bases are TGTGCCAGCAGTTACTCGAGTGGGGGGGGAGGAGAGACCCAGTACTTC. Translation: CASSYSSGGGGETQYF.

The CDR3 region has the DNA TGCGCCAGCAGCCCGATGAGGACTAGCGGGACTCAAGAGACCCAGTACTTC. Translated: CASSPMRTSGTQETQYF. The J gene is TRBJ2-5, the V gene TRBV4-3, with TRBD2 identical over 12 bases. Germline V gene sequence: CDR1 LGHNA, CDR2 YSLEER. The CDR3 has 17 amino acids. The V and J ends lost 4 bases and 2 bases, in that order; junction bases with no gene match: 8.

V is TRBV7-3 and J is TRBJ2-5; TRBD2 matches at 10 bases. Per the germline V gene, CDR1 is SGHTA and CDR2 is FQGTGA. The CDR3 loop spans 15 amino acids. With V trimmed by 7 bases and J by 1 base, 6 bases remained unmatched. Here the CDR3 reads CASTASGRAQETQYF. In nucleotides, the CDR3 is TGTGCCAGCACCGCTAGCGGGAGAGCCCAAGAGACCCAGTACTTC.

The rearrangement links TRBV19 to TRBJ1-5, with TRBD1 matching 7 bases. The V segment lost 6 bases and the J segment 7 bases; nucleotides outside the gene matches: 12. Germline V gene lookup returns CDR1 LNHDA and CDR2 SQIVND (reference sequence). The CDR3 length is 15 residues. The CDR3, as DNA: TGTGCCAGTAGCCCTCCAGGGGGTCTTAACCAGCCCCAGCATTTT. Its protein is CASSPPGGLNQPQHF.

The V call is TRBV6-6, the J call TRBJ2-7; TRBD1 might be the D (6 bases). Trimming left V 4 bases short and J 4 bases short, with 11 bases between. The germline CDR1 and CDR2 sequences are MNHNY and SVGAGI (reference sequence). The CDR3 has 13 amino acids. CDR3 nucleotides: TGTGCCAGCAGTTTCGGACAGTCATACGAGCAGTACTTC. Amino acids: CASSFGQSYEQYF.

The chain has TRBV5-6 and TRBJ2-7; the match to TRBD1 covers 8 bases. This CDR3 has 13 amino acids. The germline V gene encodes CDR1 SGHDT and CDR2 YYEEEE. The V gene end was trimmed by 5 bases and the J gene end by 2 bases; junction bases not matched to a gene: 3. Here the CDR3 DNA reads TGTGCCAGCAGGGGACAGGAACCCTACGAGCAGTACTTC. This gives the protein CASRGQEPYEQYF.

V usage is TRBV29-1 and J usage is TRBJ2-3, with D perhaps TRBD1 (6 bases). Looked up from germline, CDR1 is SQVTM and CDR2 is ANQGSEA. CDR3 length: 13 amino acids. V dropped 3 bases and J dropped 5 bases, with 12 bases sitting between them. CDR3 region: CSVDKQGRDTQYF. The CDR3, as DNA: TGCAGCGTTGACAAGCAGGGGAGAGATACGCAGTATTTT.

This clone turned up a few times. The chain carries TRBV7-6 and TRBJ2-7; D might be TRBD1 (8 bases). Germline V lookup: CDR1 SGHVS, CDR2 FNYEAQ. V was clipped by 7 bases and J by 3 bases, with 22 bases between them. The CDR3 length is 16 residues. CDR3 protein: CASTQGRAGGFYEQYF. The CDR3 nucleotides read TGTGCCAGCACCCAGGGGAGGGCAGGGGGCTTCTACGAGCAGTACTTC.

The chain uses TRBV5-1 and TRBJ2-2; TRBD1 matches 8 bases. CDR1 is SGHRS and CDR2 is YFSETQ in the germline V gene. This CDR3 has 16 residues. J was trimmed by 5 bases and V by 0 bases; bases with no gene match: 6. The CDR3 DNA sequence: TGCGCCAGCAGCTTGGGGGCAGGGGGCAGAACCGGGGAGCTGTTTTTT. Amino acid sequence: CASSLGAGGRTGELFF.